This T cell receptor (beta chain) was observed in a study of blood T cell repertoires in COVID-19 (dated by TCRdb to about 2020). About the full investigation: Samples covering the acute and convalescent phases of COVID-19 were provided by collaborators in the United States, Italy and Spain. Samples were obtained from the ongoing ImmuneRACE study (first 160 participants) and from about 1,300 subjects provided by 6 global collaborators. The dataset comprised deeply sampled blood TCRbeta repertoires from subjects exposed to, actively infected with, or recovered from COVID-19. A freely available public database, intended as a resource for researchers studying the immune response to SARS-CoV-2, is where the repertoires were released. The prospective study material was composed of cDNA or gDNA derived from T cells, B-cell-depleted T cells, or PBMCs. A de-identified subject ID, COVID-19 status, age in years and sex were almost always included in the sample metadata. HLA class I and class II types, where available, came from metadata supplied by the sample provider rather than from assay-based typing. Study-wide findings and limitations: How much clinical and demographic metadata was included differed by source and by participant, and the metadata was provided uncurated.

Whole blood was collected in K2EDTA tubes by collaborating institutions according to the institutions' own protocols. For TCRbeta analysis, collaborator samples were shipped as frozen whole blood, as isolated PBMCs, or as DNA extracted from either sample type. A remark on this clone: Its antigen has not been determined. The record has no base qualities; no much larger clone is one base away.

The immunoSEQ Assay, a bias-controlled multiplex PCR, was used to amplify TCRbeta CDR3 regions from genomic DNA. Turning to the authors' computational methods: The number of nucleated cells in each sample was estimated from the amplification of reference gene primers within the assay. To quantify the absolute abundance of each unique TCRbeta CDR3 rearrangement, sequence reads were collapsed and filtered. For each sample, productive Simpson clonality was calculated as the square root of Simpson's diversity index over productive rearrangements. As stored in TCRdb, this immuneACCESS dataset retains in-frame rearrangements with V and J assigned. A fraction of the clones does not appear; measured against another copy, unresolved V genes explain less than half of the discrepancy, and the remainder lacks a known reason. V, J and clone size derive from that table, while D and trimming were established from the DNA sequence. The sample includes around 130,000 clones, with under 85% observed a single time. 12% of the sample comes from the top ten.

From its cysteine to its phenylalanine, the CDR3 spans 15 amino acids. Of all the DNA, just the CDR3 is kept, 45 bases in frame from base 1. The germline V gene provides CDR1 MNHEY and CDR2 SVGAGI. Trimming removed 0 bases from V and 6 bases from J, leaving 14 bases between the germline ends. The chain joins TRBV6-5 to TRBJ1-2, with a weak D call of TRBD1 (6 bases match). The TCR was taken from an older woman with acute or convalescent COVID-19. What was sequenced was peripheral blood. For the CDR3, the sequence is CASSYSLGQRDGYTF. The nucleotide sequence reads TGTGCCAGCAGTTACTCTCTTGGACAGAGGGATGGCTACACCTTC.